This T cell receptor (beta chain) was sequenced in a study of shared clonotypes between healthy human individuals. Study-wide findings and caveats: Blood was the sole source, and tissue repertoires probably differ. Naive subsets generally had larger estimated richness than memory subsets. Generation probabilities were higher for clonotypes shared across all four sorted-subset donors than for unshared ones.

With respect to this clone: What it binds is unknown.

Recent acute infections and vaccinations were absent in the healthy HIV-negative adult donors. The protocol was immunoSEQ multiplex PCR, while the TCRdb copy is restricted to in-frame clones and leaves out a portion. Among over a million clones, roughly 96% were seen once, and the ten largest hold 0.95% to 1.5%. CDR1 is MNHEY and CDR2 is SVGAGI in the germline V gene. The CDR3 loop spans 14 amino acids. Unmatched junction bases numbered 6, after V lost 8 bases and J lost 4 bases. The V and J genes are TRBV6-5 and TRBJ2-1, with 9 bases identical to TRBD2. The clonotype originates from a man younger than 40 in good health. The sequenced material came from naive CD4+ T cells sorted from blood. Described subset: CD45RA+ positively selected. This CDR3 reads CASWLLAGYNEQFF. The CDR3 DNA follows: TGTGCCAGCTGGTTGCTAGCGGGGTACAATGAGCAGTTCTTC.